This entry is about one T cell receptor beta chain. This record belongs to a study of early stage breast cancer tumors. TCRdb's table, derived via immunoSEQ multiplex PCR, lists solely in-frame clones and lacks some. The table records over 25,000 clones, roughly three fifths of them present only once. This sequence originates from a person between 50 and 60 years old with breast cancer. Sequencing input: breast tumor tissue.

The CDR3 reads CASSLLQGGIYGYTF. For the CDR3, the DNA is TGTGCCAGCAGCTTACTTCAGGGAGGGATCTATGGCTACACCTTC. The chain recombines TRBV5-6 with TRBJ1-2; perhaps TRBD1 as D (5 bases). Per germline, CDR1 SGHDT and CDR2 YYEEEE. The CDR3 length is 15 residues. V lost 2 bases to trimming and J lost 4 bases, with 15 bases between them.